This T cell receptor (beta chain) was captured by sequencing in a study of T cell responses to AZD1222 COVID-19 vaccine. V was pared by 1 base and J by 5 bases, with 18 bases between. The germline V gene encodes CDR1 SGHAT and CDR2 FQNNGV. There are 16 residues in the CDR3. The repertoire was sequenced with immunoSEQ multiplex PCR; TCRdb's copy has only in-frame clones and lacks some. Altogether 90,000 to 95,000 clones are present, around 87% being singletons, with the ten largest covering around 10%. Pooled in the analysis were second doses at about 4 or about 12 weeks. The chain is built from TRBV11-2 and TRBJ2-7; possibly TRBD2 for D (7 bases). The sample consisted of peripheral blood, taken 28 days after the second AZD1222 dose. The sequence was obtained from an adult who received the AZD1222 COVID-19 vaccine. CDR3 sequence (DNA): TGTGCCAGCAGCTTAGCAGTGTTTACAGGGAGGGACGAGCAGTACTTC. It specifies CASSLAVFTGRDEQYF.